This T cell receptor beta chain was recovered during a study of T cells in localized non-small cell lung cancer. Findings and limits, study-wide: Uninvolved adjacent lung showed higher T cell clonality than tumor. Heterogeneity within the tumor remains possible, as just one region underwent sequencing. With higher T cell density in blood came longer overall survival. The appearance of a median roughly 61 of the top 100 tumor clones was seen in adjacent lung.

Concerning this clone: The antigen remains undetermined.

The protocol was immunoSEQ multiplex PCR, while the TCRdb copy is restricted to in-frame clones and leaves out a portion. The sample yields about 82,000 clones, around three quarters seen once. V shed 3 bases, J shed 6 bases, and the junction held 9 bases outside the gene matches. Germline CDR1 reads SGHRS; CDR2 reads YFSETQ. The CDR3 totals 15 residues. This sample comprised PBMCs, obtained before any cancer treatment. The chain combines TRBV5-1 with TRBJ2-3, with TRBD1 matching 8 bases. The TCR was taken from a man between 40 and 70 years old with stage II squamous cell lung carcinoma. CDR3 nucleotides: TGCGCCAGCAGCTACCGGACAGGGTACGAGGATACGCAGTATTTT. This gives the protein CASSYRTGYEDTQYF.